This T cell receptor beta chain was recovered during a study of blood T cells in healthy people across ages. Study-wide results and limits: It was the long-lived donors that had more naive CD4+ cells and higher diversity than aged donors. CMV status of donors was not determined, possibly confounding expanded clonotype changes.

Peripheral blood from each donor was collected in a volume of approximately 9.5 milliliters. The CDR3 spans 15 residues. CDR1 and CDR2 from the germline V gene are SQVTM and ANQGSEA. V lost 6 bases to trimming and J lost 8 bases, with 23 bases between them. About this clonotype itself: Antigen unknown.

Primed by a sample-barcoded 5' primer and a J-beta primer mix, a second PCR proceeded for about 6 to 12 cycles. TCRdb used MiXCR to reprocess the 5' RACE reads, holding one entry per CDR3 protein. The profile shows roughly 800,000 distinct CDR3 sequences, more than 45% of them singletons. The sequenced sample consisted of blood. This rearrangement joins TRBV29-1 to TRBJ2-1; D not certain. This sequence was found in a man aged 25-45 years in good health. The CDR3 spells CSVGFWKPVDDEQFF. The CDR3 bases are TGCAGCGTGGGGTTTTGGAAGCCAGTAGACGATGAGCAGTTCTTC.